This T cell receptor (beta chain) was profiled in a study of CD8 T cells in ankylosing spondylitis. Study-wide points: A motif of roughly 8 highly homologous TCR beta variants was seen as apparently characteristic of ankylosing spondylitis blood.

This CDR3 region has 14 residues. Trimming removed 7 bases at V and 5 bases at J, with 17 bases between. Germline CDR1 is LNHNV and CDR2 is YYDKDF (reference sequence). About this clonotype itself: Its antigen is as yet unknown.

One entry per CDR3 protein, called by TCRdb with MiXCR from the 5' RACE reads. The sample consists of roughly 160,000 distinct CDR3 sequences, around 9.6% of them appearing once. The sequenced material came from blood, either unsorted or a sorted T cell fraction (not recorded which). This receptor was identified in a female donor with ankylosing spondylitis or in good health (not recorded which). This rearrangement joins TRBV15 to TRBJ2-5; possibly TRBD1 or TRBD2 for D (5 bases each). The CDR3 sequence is CATTPERAGETQYF. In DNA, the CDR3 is TGTGCCACCACCCCAGAGAGGGCAGGGGAGACCCAGTACTTC. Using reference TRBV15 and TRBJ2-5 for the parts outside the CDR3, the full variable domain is DAMVIQNPRYQVTQFGKPVTLSCSQTLNHNVMYWYQQKSSQAPKLLFHYYDKDFNNEADTPDNFQSRRPNTSFCFLDIRSPGLGDTAMYLCATTPERAGETQYFGPGTRLLVL.